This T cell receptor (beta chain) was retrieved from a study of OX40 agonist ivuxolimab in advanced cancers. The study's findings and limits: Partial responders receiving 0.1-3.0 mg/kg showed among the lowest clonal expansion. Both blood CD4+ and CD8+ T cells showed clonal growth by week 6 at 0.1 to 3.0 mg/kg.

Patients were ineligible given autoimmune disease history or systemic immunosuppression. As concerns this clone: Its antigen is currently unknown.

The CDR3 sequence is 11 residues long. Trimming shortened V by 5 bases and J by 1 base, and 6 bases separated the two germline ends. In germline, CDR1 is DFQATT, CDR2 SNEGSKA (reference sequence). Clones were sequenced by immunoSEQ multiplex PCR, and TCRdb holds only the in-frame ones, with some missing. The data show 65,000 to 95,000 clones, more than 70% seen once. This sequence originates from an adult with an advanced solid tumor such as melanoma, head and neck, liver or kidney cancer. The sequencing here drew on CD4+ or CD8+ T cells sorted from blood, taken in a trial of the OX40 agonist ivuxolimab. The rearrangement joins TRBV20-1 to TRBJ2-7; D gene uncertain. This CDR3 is CSAVNSYEQYF. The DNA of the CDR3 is TGCAGTGCTGTCAATTCCTACGAGCAGTACTTC.